The rows below give T cell receptor beta chains drawn from one sample of a study of cytomegalovirus exposure and HLA in healthy donors. TCRdb's table, derived via immunoSEQ multiplex PCR, lists solely in-frame clones and lacks some. The sample consists of 95,000 to 150,000 clones, about 76% of them appearing once. The sample consisted of PBMCs. These TCRs come from a man aged 60 to 69 in good health and CMV-seropositive. CDR3s include the opening cysteine and the closing phenylalanine or tryptophan. D genes are given only for firm matches. Expanded clones are given a class, and other clones once, few, many or no size at all.

clone size,V gene,CDR3 length,D gene,J gene,CDR3 protein,CDR3 DNA
-,TRBV5-1,14,TRBD1,TRBJ2-7,CASSLVQGAYEQYF,TGCGCCAGCAGCTTGGTCCAGGGGGCTTACGAGCAGTACTTC
-,TRBV15,15,-,TRBJ1-1,CATSRVFSLAGLAFF,TGTGCCACCAGCAGAGTTTTCTCGTTAGCCGGCCTGGCTTTCTTT
-,TRBV6-1,18,TRBD2,TRBJ2-5,CASSEAGGLAGVWETQYF,TGTGCCAGCAGTGAAGCGGGGGGACTAGCGGGAGTCTGGGAGACCCAGTACTTC
-,TRBV28,14,TRBD1,TRBJ2-7,CASSTRQGTYEQYF,TGTGCCAGCAGTACACGACAGGGAACCTACGAGCAGTACTTC
-,TRBV25-1,16,TRBD1,TRBJ2-7,CASSELPGTGNYEQYF,TGTGCCAGCAGTGAACTCCCCGGGACAGGGAACTACGAGCAGTACTTC
-,TRBV30,12,-,TRBJ2-7,CAWSLLSAEQYF,TGTGCCTGGAGTCTCCTATCCGCCGAGCAGTACTTC
few,TRBV19,13,-,TRBJ1-1,CASSTTGNTEAFF,TGTGCCAGTAGTACGACAGGGAACACTGAAGCTTTCTTT
few,TRBV27,16,-,TRBJ1-1,CASRPLGAGKNTEAFF,TGTGCCAGCAGACCCCTCGGCGCAGGGAAGAACACTGAAGCTTTCTTT
few,TRBV9,14,TRBD2,TRBJ2-5,CASSRTSGQETQYF,TGTGCCAGCAGCCGGACTAGCGGACAAGAGACCCAGTACTTC
-,TRBV7-2,13,-,TRBJ2-7,CASSLTRGYEQYF,TGTGCCAGCAGCTTGACGAGGGGGTACGAGCAGTACTTC
-,TRBV30,12,-,TRBJ1-2,CAWSVVPSRQVW,TGTGCCTGGAGTGTAGTCCCCTCCCGACAGGTTTGG
-,TRBV6-1,17,TRBD1,TRBJ1-2,CASSEDNLPGGAYGYTF,TGTGCCAGCAGTGAAGACAACCTGCCAGGGGGCGCGTATGGCTACACCTTC
few,TRBV4-1,14,TRBD2,TRBJ2-5,CASSQDRTSGSQYF,TGCGCCAGCAGCCAAGATAGGACTAGCGGGTCCCAGTACTTC
once,TRBV19,14,TRBD1,TRBJ1-4,CASSIEGAREKLFF,TGTGCCAGTAGTATTGAGGGGGCTCGGGAAAAACTGTTTTTT
-,TRBV30,14,-,TRBJ2-7,CAWSVPGTDYEQYF,TGTGCCTGGAGTGTACCTGGGACGGACTACGAGCAGTACTTC
-,TRBV5-1,14,-,TRBJ1-1,CASSSGTLGSEAFF,TGCGCCAGCAGCTCCGGGACACTGGGAAGTGAAGCTTTCTTT
-,TRBV6-4,14,-,TRBJ1-1,CASSKQGSITEAFF,TGTGCCAGCAGCAAACAGGGCTCGATCACTGAAGCTTTCTTT
-,TRBV18,13,-,TRBJ1-2,CASSQQPNYGYTF,TGTGCCAGCTCACAACAGCCGAACTATGGCTACACCTTC
-,TRBV11-2,14,-,TRBJ2-7,CASSLLGPSYEQYF,TGTGCCAGCAGCCTCCTGGGGCCTTCCTACGAGCAGTACTTC
-,TRBV5-4,14,-,TRBJ1-2,CASSYQGIDYGYTF,TGTGCCAGCAGCTACCAGGGTATAGACTATGGCTACACCTTC
-,TRBV6-5,12,-,TRBJ1-1,CASRRSGTEAFF,TGTGCCAGCAGACGGAGTGGCACTGAAGCTTTCTTT
-,TRBV2,16,TRBD2,TRBJ2-3,CASSVYGRGSTDTQYF,TGTGCCAGCAGTGTATACGGGCGGGGGAGCACAGATACGCAGTATTTT
-,TRBV5-1,15,TRBD2,TRBJ2-5,CASTFAGLGKETQYF,TGCGCCAGCACCTTTGCGGGACTAGGTAAAGAGACCCAGTACTTC